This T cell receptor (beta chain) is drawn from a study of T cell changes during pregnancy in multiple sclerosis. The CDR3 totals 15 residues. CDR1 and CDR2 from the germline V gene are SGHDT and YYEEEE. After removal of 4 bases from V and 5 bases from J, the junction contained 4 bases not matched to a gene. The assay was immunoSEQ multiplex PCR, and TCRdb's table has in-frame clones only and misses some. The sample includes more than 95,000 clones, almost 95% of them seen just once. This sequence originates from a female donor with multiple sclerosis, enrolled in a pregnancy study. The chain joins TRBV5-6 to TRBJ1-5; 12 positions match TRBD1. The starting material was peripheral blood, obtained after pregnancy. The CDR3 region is CASSPGTGGYQPQHF. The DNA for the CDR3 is TGTGCCAGCAGCCCAGGGACAGGGGGCTATCAGCCCCAGCATTTT.